Listed here are 6 T cell receptor beta chains from one sample, sequenced in a study of Graves' ophthalmopathy and Graves' hyperthyroidism (dated by TCRdb to the late 2010s). The data were produced on an Illumina HiSeq 2000. For repertoire sequencing, the TCR beta CDR3 regions were amplified from RNA transcripts. The first round of RT-PCR was done with HTBI primers and the Qiagen OneStep RT-PCR kit, and was followed by a second round of multiplex PCR, then size selection and purification. Using fastp at Q25 and MiXCR, TCRdb reprocessed the public reads and kept productive beta chains. Rows merge per CDR3 protein into single entries with the most common DNA and genes. Counted in this sample were 560,000 or so distinct CDR3 sequences; less than 40% of them appeared once. About 4.2% of the sample belongs to the ten largest clones. Sequencing was performed on peripheral blood or thyroid tissue (not recorded which). Every receptor here comes from an adult man with Graves' hyperthyroidism.

The table lists this clonotype with a few counts. The V and J genes are TRBV13 and TRBJ2-3; D perhaps matches TRBD1 (5 bases). Germline V lookup: CDR1 PRHDT, CDR2 FYEKMQ (reference sequence). V dropped 1 base and J dropped 4 bases, with 24 bases sitting between them. CDR3 length: 19 residues. CDR3 sequence reads: CASSLAPITGRSSPDTQYF. CDR3 nucleotide sequence: TGTGCCAGCAGCTTAGCCCCTATCACAGGCCGTTCGTCCCCAGATACGCAGTATTTT.

The sample holds many counts of this clonotype. V usage is TRBV29-1 and J usage is TRBJ2-7; D is uncertain. CDR1 is SQVTM and CDR2 is ANQGSEA in the germline V gene. This CDR3 has 14 residues. Deletions cut 1 base from V and 0 bases from J, with 10 bases between. The CDR3 bases are TGCAGCGTTGAAGGTGGATTGAGCTCCTACGAGCAGTACTTC. Protein product: CSVEGGLSSYEQYF.

This clonotype was found many times. V and J are TRBV6-6 and TRBJ1-2; D perhaps matches TRBD1 (6 bases). The germline V and J ends were trimmed by 5 bases and 4 bases, with 14 bases remaining between them. CDR1 is MNHNY, CDR2 SVGAGI, per germline (reference sequence). The CDR3 covers 14 residues. For the CDR3, the DNA is TGTGCCAGCAGTCCACAGGGACCCAGCTATGGCTACACCTTC. Encoded protein: CASSPQGPSYGYTF.

The table lists this clonotype with a few counts. The junction does not match germline at one end; this may be a read error. This sequence joins TRBV10-2 and TRBJ1-3, with D tentatively TRBD1 (5 bases). CDR3 size: 17 residues. Looked up from germline, CDR1 is WSHSY and CDR2 is SAAADI. The CDR3 DNA sequence: TGTGCCAGCAGTTACTCGACTCCCGGGACCTCTGGAAACACCATATATTTT. Amino acids: CASSYSTPGTSGNTIYF.

This clonotype was detected many times. The chain couples TRBV20-1 to TRBJ2-7; 8 bases fit TRBD2. V dropped 6 bases and J dropped 3; count of bases not matched to a gene: 7. CDR1 DFQATT and CDR2 SNEGSKA come from the germline V gene (reference sequence). The CDR3 sequence is 13 residues long. CDR3 nucleotides: TGCAGTGCGGGGGGACTAGGGCTCTACGAGCAGTACTTC. Translated: CSAGGLGLYEQYF.

This clonotype was seen at least ten times. The chain combines TRBV24-1 with TRBJ1-1, with D uncertain. With 1 base removed from V and 8 bases from J, the gap between germline ends came to 7 bases. Germline V gene lookup returns CDR1 KGHDR and CDR2 SFDVKD. The CDR3 has 12 amino acids. The DNA for the CDR3 is TGTGCCACCAGTGATTTTTCGGGGGAAGCTTTCTTT. Amino acid sequence: CATSDFSGEAFF.